These T cell receptor beta chains were read from a single sample in a study of T-cell reconstitution after alpha-beta-depleted transplantation in children. Each CDR3 protein is one row after TCRdb ran MiXCR on the PCR reads. The sample comprises about 200,000 distinct CDR3 sequences, less than 15% of which are singletons, and less than 15% rests with the top ten. The sample in question was PBMCs from the stem cell graft donor, obtained from the stem cell graft. Receptors were obtained from a human donor who donated a stem cell graft to a child with acute lymphoblastic leukemia. Both conserved end residues are part of each CDR3. The order of the fields is CDR3 protein, CDR3 DNA, D gene, CDR3 length, J gene, clone size, V gene. D genes are given only for firm matches. Only part of the rows carry a size: once, few, many, or a class if the clone is expanded.

CDR3 protein: CASSLTSSSTGELFF
CDR3 DNA: TGCGCCAGCAGCTTGACGTCTAGCTCCACCGGGGAGCTGTTTTTT
D gene: NA
CDR3 length: 15
J gene: TRBJ2-2
clone size: many
V gene: TRBV5-1

CDR3 protein: CASSLVHSNTEAFF
CDR3 DNA: TGCGCCAGCAGCTTGGTTCACAGTAACACTGAAGCTTTCTTT
D gene: NA
CDR3 length: 14
J gene: TRBJ1-1
clone size: NA
V gene: TRBV5-1

CDR3 protein: CATSLGTGTGYTF
CDR3 DNA: TGTGCCACCAGCCTCGGGACAGGGACTGGCTACACCTTC
D gene: TRBD1
CDR3 length: 13
J gene: TRBJ1-2
clone size: many
V gene: TRBV15

CDR3 protein: CASSSTISARGDTQYF
CDR3 DNA: TGCGCCAGCAGCTCGACCATCTCGGCTAGGGGCGATACGCAGTATTTT
D gene: NA
CDR3 length: 16
J gene: TRBJ2-3
clone size: few
V gene: TRBV4-1

CDR3 protein: CASTTSWGARTEAFF
CDR3 DNA: TGTGCCAGCACCACCTCGTGGGGGGCGCGCACTGAAGCTTTCTTT
D gene: NA
CDR3 length: 15
J gene: TRBJ1-1
clone size: many
V gene: TRBV12-3/TRBV12-4

CDR3 protein: CASTLYGTGGNTEAFF
CDR3 DNA: TGTGCCAGCACCCTTTATGGGACAGGGGGGAACACTGAAGCTTTCTTT
D gene: TRBD1
CDR3 length: 16
J gene: TRBJ1-1
clone size: NA
V gene: TRBV27

CDR3 protein: CASSSGTDILLEQYF
CDR3 DNA: TGTGCCAGCAGCTCTGGGACAGACATACTCCTGGAGCAGTACTTC
D gene: TRBD1
CDR3 length: 15
J gene: TRBJ2-7
clone size: few
V gene: TRBV7-9

CDR3 protein: CAIRAHGGQETQYF
CDR3 DNA: TGTGCCATCAGGGCTCATGGCGGCCAAGAGACCCAGTACTTC
D gene: NA
CDR3 length: 14
J gene: TRBJ2-5
clone size: many
V gene: TRBV10-3

CDR3 protein: CASSLWAGGFFEQYF
CDR3 DNA: TGTGCCAGCAGCTTGTGGGCAGGGGGGTTTTTCGAGCAGTACTTC
D gene: NA
CDR3 length: 15
J gene: TRBJ2-7
clone size: NA
V gene: TRBV5-6

CDR3 protein: CSARPTPAGGIHEQFF
CDR3 DNA: TGCAGTGCTAGACCGACTCCAGCGGGAGGGATCCATGAGCAGTTCTTC
D gene: TRBD2
CDR3 length: 16
J gene: TRBJ2-1
clone size: NA
V gene: TRBV20-1

CDR3 protein: CSAREGGQYF
CDR3 DNA: TGCAGTGCTAGAGAGGGTGGGCAGTATTTT
D gene: NA
CDR3 length: 10
J gene: TRBJ2-3
clone size: many
V gene: TRBV20-1

CDR3 protein: CSVARAGAGEQYF
CDR3 DNA: TGCAGCGTTGCCCGAGCGGGAGCGGGCGAGCAGTACTTC
D gene: TRBD2
CDR3 length: 13
J gene: TRBJ2-7
clone size: many
V gene: TRBV29-1

CDR3 protein: CASSLGPRADNEQFF
CDR3 DNA: TGCGCCAGCAGCTTGGGTCCACGAGCCGACAATGAGCAGTTCTTC
D gene: NA
CDR3 length: 15
J gene: TRBJ2-1
clone size: many
V gene: TRBV5-1

CDR3 protein: CASRGIQRTEAFF
CDR3 DNA: TGTGCCAGCAGGGGTATACAGAGAACTGAAGCTTTCTTT
D gene: NA
CDR3 length: 13
J gene: TRBJ1-1
clone size: many
V gene: TRBV6-1

CDR3 protein: CASSLVGVEAFF
CDR3 DNA: TGCGCCAGCAGCTTGGTGGGCGTTGAAGCTTTCTTT
D gene: NA
CDR3 length: 12
J gene: TRBJ1-1
clone size: many
V gene: TRBV5-1

CDR3 protein: CASRPSGPLLAGGTDTQYF
CDR3 DNA: TGTGCCAGCAGACCCTCTGGCCCTTTATTAGCGGGGGGCACAGATACGCAGTATTTT
D gene: TRBD2
CDR3 length: 19
J gene: TRBJ2-3
clone size: NA
V gene: TRBV7-8

CDR3 protein: CSVLFRGQGAYEQYF
CDR3 DNA: TGCAGCGTCCTTTTTAGGGGACAGGGGGCCTACGAGCAGTACTTC
D gene: TRBD1
CDR3 length: 15
J gene: TRBJ2-7
clone size: many
V gene: TRBV29-1

CDR3 protein: CASSQRLGAEEQYF
CDR3 DNA: TGTGCCAGCAGCCAACGACTAGGAGCGGAGGAGCAGTACTTC
D gene: NA
CDR3 length: 14
J gene: TRBJ2-7
clone size: many
V gene: TRBV28

CDR3 protein: CASSFQGDSYEQYF
CDR3 DNA: TGCGCCAGCAGCTTCCAGGGGGATTCCTACGAGCAGTACTTC
D gene: TRBD1
CDR3 length: 14
J gene: TRBJ2-7
clone size: many
V gene: TRBV5-1

CDR3 protein: CASSQDWGTQHF
CDR3 DNA: TGTGCCAGCAGCCAAGATTGGGGAACCCAGCATTTT
D gene: NA
CDR3 length: 12
J gene: TRBJ1-5
clone size: once
V gene: TRBV14

CDR3 protein: CSARTGTGRSYEQYF
CDR3 DNA: TGCAGTGCTAGAACTGGGACAGGGAGGTCCTACGAGCAGTACTTC
D gene: TRBD1
CDR3 length: 15
J gene: TRBJ2-7
clone size: many
V gene: TRBV20-1

CDR3 protein: CASSYSRPFGGLSYEQYF
CDR3 DNA: TGTGCCAGCAGTTACTCTAGACCCTTTGGGGGGCTGTCCTACGAGCAGTACTTC
D gene: NA
CDR3 length: 18
J gene: TRBJ2-7
clone size: few
V gene: TRBV6-5

CDR3 protein: CASRVTSGNTDTQYF
CDR3 DNA: TGCGCCAGCAGAGTAACTAGCGGGAACACAGATACGCAGTATTTT
D gene: TRBD2
CDR3 length: 15
J gene: TRBJ2-3
clone size: many
V gene: TRBV5-1

CDR3 protein: CASSLEGGQGDTQYF
CDR3 DNA: TGCGCCAGCAGCTTGGAGGGAGGGCAGGGAGATACGCAGTATTTT
D gene: TRBD2
CDR3 length: 15
J gene: TRBJ2-3
clone size: NA
V gene: TRBV5-1

CDR3 protein: CASSPPDRGVADTQYF
CDR3 DNA: TGTGCCAGCAGCCCCCCGGACAGGGGAGTCGCAGATACGCAGTATTTT
D gene: TRBD1
CDR3 length: 16
J gene: TRBJ2-3
clone size: few
V gene: TRBV7-8

CDR3 protein: CSASIRDRDWETQYF
CDR3 DNA: TGCAGTGCTAGTATCAGGGACAGGGATTGGGAGACCCAGTACTTC
D gene: TRBD1
CDR3 length: 15
J gene: TRBJ2-5
clone size: many
V gene: TRBV20-1

CDR3 protein: CASSPGLAVRKTQYF
CDR3 DNA: TGTGCCAGCAGTCCGGGACTAGCGGTTCGAAAGACCCAGTACTTC
D gene: TRBD2
CDR3 length: 15
J gene: TRBJ2-5
clone size: NA
V gene: TRBV6-2/TRBV6-3

CDR3 protein: CASRAVRVGTGELFF
CDR3 DNA: TGTGCCAGCAGAGCGGTCCGTGTCGGGACCGGGGAGCTGTTTTTT
D gene: NA
CDR3 length: 15
J gene: TRBJ2-2
clone size: few
V gene: TRBV6-5

CDR3 protein: CASRQQGAKGYTF
CDR3 DNA: TGTGCCAGCAGACAACAGGGGGCGAAGGGCTACACCTTC
D gene: TRBD1
CDR3 length: 13
J gene: TRBJ1-2
clone size: few
V gene: TRBV27

CDR3 protein: CASSPQGSHYGYTF
CDR3 DNA: TGCGCCAGCAGCCCCCAGGGGTCCCACTATGGCTACACCTTC
D gene: NA
CDR3 length: 14
J gene: TRBJ1-2
clone size: many
V gene: TRBV5-1

CDR3 protein: CASSYPPNYEQYF
CDR3 DNA: TGTGCCAGCAGTTACCCCCCCAACTACGAGCAGTACTTC
D gene: NA
CDR3 length: 13
J gene: TRBJ2-7
clone size: NA
V gene: TRBV6-2/TRBV6-3

CDR3 protein: CASSLNDGELFF
CDR3 DNA: TGTGCCAGCAGTTTGAATGACGGGGAGCTGTTTTTT
D gene: NA
CDR3 length: 12
J gene: TRBJ2-2
clone size: many
V gene: TRBV12-3/TRBV12-4

CDR3 protein: CASSLQVITDTQYF
CDR3 DNA: TGCGCCAGCAGCTTACAGGTTATCACAGATACGCAGTATTTT
D gene: NA
CDR3 length: 14
J gene: TRBJ2-3
clone size: many
V gene: TRBV5-1

CDR3 protein: CSAATLRGAGGELFF
CDR3 DNA: TGCAGTGCTGCAACTTTACGTGGGGCGGGCGGGGAGCTGTTTTTT
D gene: NA
CDR3 length: 15
J gene: TRBJ2-2
clone size: few
V gene: TRBV20-1

CDR3 protein: CSARDPWGAGETQYF
CDR3 DNA: TGCAGTGCTAGAGATCCGTGGGGCGCGGGGGAGACCCAGTACTTC
D gene: NA
CDR3 length: 15
J gene: TRBJ2-5
clone size: NA
V gene: TRBV20-1

CDR3 protein: CASGGGVAYGYTF
CDR3 DNA: TGCGCCAGCGGAGGAGGGGTCGCCTATGGCTACACCTTC
D gene: NA
CDR3 length: 13
J gene: TRBJ1-2
clone size: many
V gene: TRBV5-1

CDR3 protein: CASSFDSYTGELFF
CDR3 DNA: TGTGCCAGCAGTTTCGACAGTTACACCGGGGAGCTGTTTTTT
D gene: NA
CDR3 length: 14
J gene: TRBJ2-2
clone size: many
V gene: TRBV12-3/TRBV12-4

CDR3 protein: CSAFTQGGSFAYNEQFF
CDR3 DNA: TGCAGTGCTTTTACCCAGGGGGGATCATTCGCCTACAATGAGCAGTTCTTC
D gene: NA
CDR3 length: 17
J gene: TRBJ2-1
clone size: many
V gene: TRBV20-1

CDR3 protein: CASSLGGEAFF
CDR3 DNA: TGTGCCAGCAGCTTAGGGGGTGAAGCTTTCTTT
D gene: NA
CDR3 length: 11
J gene: TRBJ1-1
clone size: many
V gene: TRBV11-3

CDR3 protein: CASSPGQLNTEAFF
CDR3 DNA: TGTGCCAGCTCACCTGGACAGTTGAACACTGAAGCTTTCTTT
D gene: NA
CDR3 length: 14
J gene: TRBJ1-1
clone size: few
V gene: TRBV18

CDR3 protein: CASSQGATNEKLFF
CDR3 DNA: TGTGCCAGCAGTCAGGGTGCAACTAATGAAAAACTGTTTTTT
D gene: NA
CDR3 length: 14
J gene: TRBJ1-4
clone size: many
V gene: TRBV11-2